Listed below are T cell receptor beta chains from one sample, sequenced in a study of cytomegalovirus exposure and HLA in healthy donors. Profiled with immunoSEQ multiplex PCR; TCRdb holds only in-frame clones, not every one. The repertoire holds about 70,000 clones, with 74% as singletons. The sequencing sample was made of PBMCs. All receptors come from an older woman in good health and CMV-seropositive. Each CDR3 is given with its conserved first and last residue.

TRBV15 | CATSAGSSYNSPLHF
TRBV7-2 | CASSLSADTEAFF
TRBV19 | CASRFSGGSTDTQYF
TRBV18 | CASSPPGIGGRFEAFF
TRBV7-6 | CASSLLDRGNYGYTF
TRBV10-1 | CASSVSGGAEDTQYF
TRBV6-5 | CASSYSGYGYTF
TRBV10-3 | CAITWDRASSPLHF
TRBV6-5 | CASSLSGENSPLHF
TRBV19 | CASSIGVRRRDTQYF
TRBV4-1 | CASSLQRENRDEQYF
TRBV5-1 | CASSLDDRGAETEAFF
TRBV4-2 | CASSQGLAGNTGELFF
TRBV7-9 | CASSSVAGLARGGEQFF
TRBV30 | CAVPGTGGCGYTF
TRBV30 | CAWRSGKTYEQYF
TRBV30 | CAWSATGSSPLHF
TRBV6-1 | CATRQISNQPQHF
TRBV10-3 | CAISAGPDTNYGYTF
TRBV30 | CAWSVGGASETQYF
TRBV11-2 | CASRSGTGEKLFF
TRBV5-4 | CASSPGTSGDSVTQYF
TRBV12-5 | CASGSGQFVTGELFF
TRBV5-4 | CASSIGQVSSYEQYF
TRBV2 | CASSEGIGTGVTEAFF
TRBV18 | CASSPQGAQGEKLFF
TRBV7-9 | CASTQGTGGVAYGYTF
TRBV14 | CASSPRQGYGYTF
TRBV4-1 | CASSQANTEAFF
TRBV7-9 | CASSLCRGQGCQPQHF
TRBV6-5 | CASRETGGETQYF
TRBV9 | CASSALAGGEETQYF
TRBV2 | CASRLTTLALREQFF
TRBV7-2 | CASSSMGSPTYNEQFF
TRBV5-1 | CASSLAGLAGGGNEQFF
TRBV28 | CASTSTSGRLRSYNEQFF
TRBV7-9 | CASSAGDTYYNEQFF
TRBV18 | CASSPQGLNTEAFF
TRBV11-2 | CASSSGQKETQYF
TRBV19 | CASRHGQGMNTEAFF
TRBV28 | CASTAGLQNTGELFF
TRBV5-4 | CASSLQGTGSPLHF
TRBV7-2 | CASSFVGGQPQHF
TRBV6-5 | CASSYFTGTGPTEAFF
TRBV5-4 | CASSFSGRNTGELFF
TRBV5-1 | CASSLEPGAPYEQYF
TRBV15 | CATSITTGALETQYF
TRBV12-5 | CASGPGTVYGYTF
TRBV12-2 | CASRPGGCRGPGGYTF
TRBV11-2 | CASSSSLGGRGYEQYF
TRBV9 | CASSVGQMNTEAFF
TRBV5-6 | CASSSTGGWGYTF
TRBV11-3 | CASSFHGTSTDTQYF
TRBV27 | CASSFSLGTGEEKLFF
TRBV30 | CAWSVKGMNYGYTF
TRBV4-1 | CASSPRLAGGNTGELFF
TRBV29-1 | CSVASQGALTDTQYF
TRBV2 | CASSLRGGSWAYNEQFF